These 31 T cell receptor beta chains came from one sample sequenced in a study of cytomegalovirus exposure and HLA in healthy donors. PCR involved 60 Vbeta and 13 Jbeta primers. Here immunoSEQ multiplex PCR was the method, and the copy in TCRdb shows in-frame clones only, minus some. Counted here are fewer than 250,000 clones, roughly four fifths occurring once; the ten biggest clones make up about 9.4%. Sequencing used PBMCs. Every receptor here comes from a woman aged 50 to 60 in good health and CMV-seropositive.

V usage is TRBV27 and J usage is TRBJ2-2; TRBD2 matches at 14 bases. With V trimmed by 4 bases and J by 1 base, 5 bases remained unmatched. CDR3 length: 18 amino acids. Germline loops: CDR1 MNHEY, CDR2 SMNVEV (reference sequence). The CDR3 here is CASSSGLAGAMNTGELFF. In nucleotides, the CDR3 is TGTGCCAGCAGTTCGGGACTAGCGGGGGCTATGAACACCGGGGAGCTGTTTTTT.

The chain combines TRBV4-3 with TRBJ2-1, with 7 bases fitting TRBD1. This CDR3 is 15 amino acids long. Looked up from germline, CDR1 is LGHNA and CDR2 is YSLEER. The V gene end was trimmed by 4 bases and the J gene end by 0 bases; junction bases not matched to a gene: 3. The DNA of the CDR3 is TGCGCCAGCAGCCTGGACAGGAGCTCCTACAATGAGCAGTTCTTC. Translation gives CASSLDRSSYNEQFF.

The V gene is TRBV29-1, the J gene TRBJ1-1; TRBD1 matches 11 bases. Germline V CDR1 and CDR2: SQVTM, ANQGSEA. The V segment lost 6 bases and the J segment 4 bases; nucleotides outside the gene matches: 7. The CDR3 has 14 residues. The CDR3 sequence is CSVRDRGSSTEAFF. CDR3 nucleotide sequence: TGCAGCGTCCGGGACAGGGGGTCGAGCACTGAAGCTTTCTTT.

The J gene is TRBJ1-5, the V gene TRBV15, with D hard to call. CDR3 size: 12 residues. Germline-derived CDR1 and CDR2 are LNHNV and YYDKDF (reference sequence). V lost 3 bases, J lost 7 bases, and 7 bases lay in between. CDR3 coding DNA: TGTGCCACCAGCAGGACCGGGCAGCCCCAGCATTTT. Protein: CATSRTGQPQHF.

The chain employs TRBV5-4 and TRBJ1-4; D gene ambiguous. Germline V CDR1 and CDR2: SGHNT, YYREEE (reference sequence). The V and J ends lost 5 bases and 7 bases respectively, with 12 bases between them. The CDR3 is 13 amino acids. The CDR3 region is CASSLTGSEKLFF. The CDR3 bases are TGTGCCAGCAGTCTTACCGGGAGTGAAAAACTGTTTTTT.

The chain links TRBV25-1 to TRBJ1-4; D is uncertain. The V end lost 3 bases, the J end lost 0 bases, and 11 bases lay between the germline ends. The CDR3 runs to 16 residues. Germline-derived CDR1 and CDR2 are MGHDK and SYGVNS. The CDR3 sequence: CASSDSGSATNEKLFF. The DNA of the CDR3 is TGTGCCAGCAGTGATTCCGGGTCCGCAACTAATGAAAAACTGTTTTTT.

The chain couples TRBV6-4 to TRBJ2-2; TRBD2 matches 7 bases. V gave up 3 bases and J gave up 2 bases; unmatched junction bases: 3. In germline, CDR1 is MRHNA, CDR2 SNTAGT. CDR3 length equals 15 residues. CDR3 coding DNA: TGTGCCAGCAGTGAGACTAGCACAAACACCGGGGAGCTGTTTTTT. Encoded protein: CASSETSTNTGELFF.

This rearrangement joins TRBV5-4 to TRBJ1-2, with TRBD1 matching over 7 bases. The CDR3 loop spans 14 amino acids. The germline gives CDR1 SGHNT, CDR2 YYREEE (reference sequence). V shed 4 bases and J 8 bases; nucleotides not matched to a gene: 11. DNA for the CDR3: TGTGCCAGCAGCCCATGGGACAGAGGTATCGGCTACACCTTC. Translation gives CASSPWDRGIGYTF.

This rearrangement joins TRBV9 to TRBJ1-3; D unresolved. Germline V gives CDR1 SGDLS, CDR2 YYNGEE. Trimming left V 1 base short and J 6 bases short, with 8 bases between. The CDR3 has 13 amino acids. CDR3 coding DNA: TGTGCCAGCAGCGTATCGACATTAAACACCATATATTTT. It specifies CASSVSTLNTIYF.

CDR3 region: CASSLTRYSPLHF. The CDR3 bases are TGTGCCAGCAGCTTAACGAGGTATTCACCCCTCCACTTT. The gene calls are TRBV7-6 and TRBJ1-6; no reliable D call. The CDR3 has 13 residues. The germline V and J ends were trimmed by 2 bases and 8 bases, with 7 bases remaining between them. Germline-derived CDR1 and CDR2 are SGHVS and FNYEAQ.

The rearrangement uses TRBV28 and TRBJ1-1; D is ambiguous. Germline V lookup: CDR1 MDHEN, CDR2 SYDVKM. This CDR3 has 14 amino acids. The V gene lost 6 bases and the J gene lost 1 base, with 12 bases spanning the gap. CDR3: CASSLLAGNTEAFF. The CDR3 nucleotides are TGTGCCAGCAGCCTGCTTGCCGGGAACACTGAAGCTTTCTTT.

This clone was detected only a few times. This chain joins TRBV5-1 and TRBJ1-4; D might be TRBD1 (5 bases). Trimming stripped 1 base from V and 0 bases from J, with 10 bases between. There are 16 residues in the CDR3. Germline CDR1 and CDR2: SGHRS and YFSETQ. The chain's CDR3 is CASSLMGTATNEKLFF. DNA for the CDR3: TGCGCCAGCAGCTTGATGGGGACTGCAACTAATGAAAAACTGTTTTTT. Complete variable domain (other parts from reference TRBV5-1 and TRBJ1-4): KAGVTQTPRYLIKTRGQQVTLSCSPISGHRSVSWYQQTPGQGLQFLFEYFSETQRNKGNFPGRFSGRQFSNSRSEMNVSTLELGDSALYLCASSLMGTATNEKLFFGSGTQLSVL.

CDR3 sequence reads: CASSPAPRGNYGYTF. The CDR3 DNA sequence: TGCGCCAGCAGCCCCGCTCCCAGGGGAAACTATGGCTACACCTTC. This chain joins TRBV4-3 and TRBJ1-2; maybe TRBD1 (6 bases). The V gene lost 4 bases and the J gene lost 2 bases, with 14 bases spanning the gap. CDR1 and CDR2 (germline): LGHNA, YSLEER. The CDR3 is 15 residues long.

The rearrangement joins TRBV5-1 to TRBJ2-1, with TRBD2 identical over 8 bases. The CDR3 is made up of 15 amino acids. V lost 0 bases to trimming and J lost 7 bases; unmatched junction nucleotides: 6. The germline V gene encodes CDR1 SGHRS and CDR2 YFSETQ. The CDR3 spells CASSLDGGGNNEQFF. The CDR3 nucleotides read TGCGCCAGCAGCTTGGATGGCGGGGGGAATAATGAGCAGTTCTTC.

V is TRBV6-7 and J is TRBJ2-1; D possibly corresponds to TRBD2 (6 bases). TRBV6-7 is filed as an ORF, its function uncertain. The ends were cut back, 7 bases at V and 1 base at J, with 14 bases in the middle. The CDR3 totals 15 residues. The CDR3 here is CASITGRGSYNEQFF. The CDR3 DNA is TGTGCCAGCATAACTGGTCGGGGGTCCTACAATGAGCAGTTCTTC.

This chain uses TRBV5-1 with TRBJ2-2; a weak D match, TRBD1 (6 bases). CDR3 length: 15 residues. Germline-derived CDR1 and CDR2 are SGHRS and YFSETQ. V was cut by 4 bases and J by 1 base, with 11 bases left in between. The CDR3, as DNA: TGCGCCAGCAGCCCGGACAGAAGGAACACCGGGGAGCTGTTTTTT. Amino acids: CASSPDRRNTGELFF.

This clone turned up a few times. V and J are TRBV5-6 and TRBJ1-4; D remains ambiguous. V lost 2 bases to trimming and J lost 6 bases, with 14 bases between them. This CDR3 is built from 15 residues. Germline CDR1 and CDR2: SGHDT and YYEEEE. CDR3 DNA: TGTGCCAGCAGCTTCCTCGGAGTGGTCGATGAAAAACTGTTTTTT. Encoded protein: CASSFLGVVDEKLFF.

This clone was recorded once. V usage is TRBV5-1 and J usage is TRBJ2-5; TRBD2 might be the D (7 bases). The V end was cut by 4 bases, the J end by 4 bases, with 11 bases between. CDR1 is SGHRS and CDR2 is YFSETQ in the germline V gene. The CDR3 contains 13 residues. CDR3 sequence: CASSRGGAETQYF. CDR3 DNA: TGCGCCAGCAGCCGTGGGGGGGCAGAGACCCAGTACTTC.

The rearrangement joins TRBV5-5 to TRBJ1-3; 7 bases are a match to TRBD1. The trim removed 4 bases at V and 5 bases at J, leaving 12 bases unmatched. The CDR3 length is 16 residues. Germline loops: CDR1 SGHKS, CDR2 YYEKEE (reference sequence). In nucleotides, the CDR3 is TGTGCCAGCAGCCCTTCAGGGGGTGTTTCCAGAAACACCATATATTTT. Its translation: CASSPSGGVSRNTIYF.

The chain joins TRBV6-1 to TRBJ2-2; tentatively, D is TRBD1 (6 bases). The CDR3 consists of 15 residues. With 8 bases removed from V and 0 bases from J, the gap between germline ends came to 13 bases. Per the germline V gene, CDR1 is MNHNS and CDR2 is SASEGT. CDR3 sequence (DNA): TGTGCCAGCGGTACAGGGCTTACGAACACCGGGGAGCTGTTTTTT. It encodes CASGTGLTNTGELFF.

This chain uses TRBV7-2 with TRBJ2-3; 10 bases line up with TRBD2. Germline CDR1 and CDR2: SGHTA and FQGNSA. Trimming took 4 bases from V and 2 from J; bases not matched to a gene: 6. The CDR3 sequence is 16 residues long. CDR3 residues: CASSSVGLAVTDTQYF. The CDR3 region has the DNA TGTGCCAGCAGCTCCGTTGGACTAGCGGTCACAGATACGCAGTATTTT.

V and J are TRBV7-3 and TRBJ1-1, with D unclear. Trimming left V 5 bases short and J 0 bases short, with 7 bases between. This CDR3 comprises 13 residues. CDR1 is SGHTA and CDR2 is FQGTGA in the germline V gene. The DNA for the CDR3 is TGTGCCAGCAGCGCTACTATGAACACTGAAGCTTTCTTT. Amino acid sequence: CASSATMNTEAFF.

The chain is built from TRBV7-7 and TRBJ2-7; TRBD2 aligns across 13 bases. The V and J ends lost 5 bases and 6 bases, in that order; junction bases with no gene match: 10. Germline loops: CDR1 SSHAT, CDR2 FNYEAQ (reference sequence). This CDR3 spans 16 amino acids. DNA of the CDR3: TGTGCCAGCAGCCCTTTACTAGCGGGGGGGCCTGGCGAGCAGTACTTC. Encoded protein: CASSPLLAGGPGEQYF. Together with reference TRBV7-7 and TRBJ2-7, the CDR3 gives the full variable domain: GAGVSQSPRYKVTKRGQDVTLRCDPISSHATLYWYQQALGQGPEFLTYFNYEAQPDKSGLPSDRFSAERPEGSISTLTIQRTEQRDSAMYRCASSPLLAGGPGEQYFGPGTRLTVT.

This clone was recorded once. This rearrangement joins TRBV6-1 to TRBJ2-7, with 11 bases that match TRBD2. Germline V gene sequence: CDR1 MNHNS, CDR2 SASEGT. V lost 2 bases, J lost 2 bases, and 8 bases stayed unmatched. The CDR3 consists of 17 residues. The CDR3 protein is CASSERIAGGVAYEQYF. The CDR3 nucleotides read TGTGCCAGCAGTGAAAGGATAGCGGGGGGGGTTGCCTACGAGCAGTACTTC.

The rearrangement uses TRBV11-3 and TRBJ2-1; 9 positions match TRBD1. The CDR3 totals 16 residues. The germline CDR1 and CDR2 sequences are SGHNT and YENEEA. The V segment lost 6 bases and the J segment 8 bases; nucleotides outside the gene matches: 14. This CDR3 is CASRGSPGQGIDEQFF. In DNA, the CDR3 is TGTGCCAGCAGAGGAAGCCCGGGACAGGGTATAGATGAGCAGTTCTTC.

The chain carries TRBV6-5 and TRBJ2-5, with D maybe TRBD1 (5 bases). Trimming removed 6 bases from V and 4 bases from J, with 12 bases in between. Germline loops: CDR1 MNHEY, CDR2 SVGAGI. The CDR3 runs to 13 residues. CDR3 protein: CASSSIRGETQYF. CDR3 nucleotides: TGTGCCAGCAGCTCAATAAGGGGAGAGACCCAGTACTTC.

The CDR3 loop is CASSHLQGAGDTQYF. DNA for the CDR3: TGTGCCAGCAGCCACTTACAGGGGGCAGGAGATACGCAGTATTTT. This chain connects TRBV14 to TRBJ2-3; 9 bases line up with TRBD1. With 3 bases clipped from V and 5 bases from J, the junction kept 6 bases outside the gene matches. Germline CDR1 is SGHDN and CDR2 is FVKESK. The CDR3 consists of 15 residues.

The V and J genes are TRBV2 and TRBJ2-4; D is possibly TRBD1 (6 bases). Germline CDR1 and CDR2: SNHLY and FYNNEI. V shed 8 bases and J shed 7 bases, with 18 bases lying between them. The CDR3 consists of 14 residues. For the CDR3, the DNA is TGTGCCAGCCTAAAAATGAGGACAGAGAACATTCAGTACTTC. Its translation: CASLKMRTENIQYF.

This chain links TRBV30 with TRBJ1-2; D is unclear. Per germline, CDR1 GTSNPN and CDR2 SVGIG (reference sequence). This CDR3 comprises 14 residues. Trimming shortened V by 2 bases and J by 4 bases, and 14 bases separated the two germline ends. The CDR3 protein is CAWSNVPGVYGYTF. The CDR3 nucleotides read TGTGCCTGGAGTAATGTGCCAGGCGTCTATGGCTACACCTTC. The full variable domain, completed using reference TRBV30 and TRBJ1-2, is SQTIHQWPATLVQPVGSPLSLECTVEGTSNPNLYWYRQAAGRGLQLLFYSVGIGQISSEVPQNLSASRPQDRQFILSSKKLLLSDSGFYLCAWSNVPGVYGYTFGSGTRLTVV.

This clone was seen at least ten times. This sequence joins TRBV18 and TRBJ1-6; no clear D gene. Germline V gene lookup returns CDR1 KGHSH and CDR2 LQKENI. Between the trimmed V and J ends, which lost 2 bases and 8 bases, there was a span of 7 bases. There are 13 residues in the CDR3. The CDR3 here is CASSPGEDSPLHF. Written as DNA, the CDR3 is TGTGCCAGCTCACCAGGGGAGGATTCACCCCTCCACTTT.

The chain combines TRBV9 with TRBJ2-1; TRBD1 matches 7 bases. Germline assignment: CDR1 SGDLS and CDR2 YYNGEE. The V segment lost 4 bases and the J segment 2 bases; nucleotides outside the gene matches: 6. This CDR3 region has 15 residues. The CDR3: CASSLFDRAYNEQFF. CDR3 bases: TGTGCCAGCAGCCTTTTTGACAGGGCCTACAATGAGCAGTTCTTC. Based on the CDR3 plus reference TRBV9 and TRBJ2-1, the full variable domain is DSGVTQTPKHLITATGQRVTLRCSPRSGDLSVYWYQQSLDQGLQFLIQYYNGEERAKGNILERFSAQQFPDLHSELNLSSLELGDSALYFCASSLFDRAYNEQFFGPGTRLTVL.